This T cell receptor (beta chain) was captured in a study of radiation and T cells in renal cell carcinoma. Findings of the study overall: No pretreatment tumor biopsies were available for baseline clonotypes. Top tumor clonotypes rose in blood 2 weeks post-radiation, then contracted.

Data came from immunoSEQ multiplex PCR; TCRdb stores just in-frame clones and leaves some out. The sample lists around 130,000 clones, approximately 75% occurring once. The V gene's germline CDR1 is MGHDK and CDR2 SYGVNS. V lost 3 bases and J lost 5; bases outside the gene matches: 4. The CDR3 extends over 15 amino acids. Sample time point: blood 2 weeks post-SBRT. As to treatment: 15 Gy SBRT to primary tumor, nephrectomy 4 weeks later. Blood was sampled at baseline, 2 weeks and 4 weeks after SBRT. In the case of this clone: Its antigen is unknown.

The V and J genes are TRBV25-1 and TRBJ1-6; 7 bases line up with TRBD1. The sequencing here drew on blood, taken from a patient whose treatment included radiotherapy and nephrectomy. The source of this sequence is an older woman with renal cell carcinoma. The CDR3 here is CASSDPGTDNSPLHF. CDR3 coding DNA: TGTGCCAGCAGTGACCCCGGGACAGATAATTCACCCCTCCACTTT.